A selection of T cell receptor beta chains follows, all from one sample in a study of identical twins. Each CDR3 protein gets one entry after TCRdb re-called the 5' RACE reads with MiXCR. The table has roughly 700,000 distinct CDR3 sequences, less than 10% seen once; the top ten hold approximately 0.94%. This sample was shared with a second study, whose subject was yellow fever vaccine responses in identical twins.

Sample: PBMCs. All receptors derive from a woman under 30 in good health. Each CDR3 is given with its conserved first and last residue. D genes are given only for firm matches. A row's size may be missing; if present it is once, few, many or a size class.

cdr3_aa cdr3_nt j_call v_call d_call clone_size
CASSTLVHPETQYF TGTGCCAGCAGCACACTAGTTCATCCGGAGACCCAGTACTTC TRBJ2-5 TRBV7-2 NA many
CASSLSGALDTQYF TGTGCCAGCAGTTTATCTGGGGCGTTAGATACGCAGTATTTT TRBJ2-3 TRBV12-3/TRBV12-4 NA NA
CASNSVVGYEQYF TGTGCCAGCAATTCAGTCGTAGGCTACGAGCAGTACTTC TRBJ2-7 TRBV7-2 NA NA
CASSQGGNTEAFF TGTGCCAGCAGCCAAGGGGGGAACACTGAAGCTTTCTTT TRBJ1-1 TRBV4-2 NA many
CASSLIRGADQYF TGTGCCAGCAGCTTAATAAGGGGAGCGGACCAGTACTTC TRBJ2-7 TRBV7-9 NA once
CATSSGSGQPQHF TGTGCCACCAGTTCGGGTAGCGGTCAGCCCCAGCATTTT TRBJ1-5 TRBV24-1 NA NA
CASSALAVDQETQYF TGTGCCAGCAGCGCCCTCGCAGTCGACCAAGAGACCCAGTACTTC TRBJ2-5 TRBV2 NA NA
CSVYSGSGYNEQFF TGCAGCGTCTATAGCGGGAGCGGCTACAATGAGCAGTTCTTC TRBJ2-1 TRBV29-1 TRBD2 many
CASRVAGVNYGYTF TGTGCCAGCAGGGTGGCGGGGGTTAACTATGGCTACACCTTC TRBJ1-2 TRBV6-1 NA few
CASSLLAGSREQYF TGTGCCAGCAGTTTACTAGCGGGGTCTCGTGAGCAGTACTTC TRBJ2-7 TRBV28 TRBD2 NA
CASRADRALGPQHF TGTGCCAGCAGAGCGGACAGGGCACTTGGGCCCCAGCATTTT TRBJ1-5 TRBV6-1 TRBD1 few
CASSSQTSEQYF TGTGCCAGCAGTTCACAGACTAGCGAGCAGTACTTC TRBJ2-7 TRBV6-5 NA NA
CSARGASGSIWQFF TGCAGTGCTAGAGGGGCTAGCGGGAGTATTTGGCAGTTCTTC TRBJ2-1 TRBV20-1 TRBD2 few
CASSWTGGSDTQYF TGTGCCAGCAGTTGGACAGGGGGCTCAGATACGCAGTATTTT TRBJ2-3 TRBV12-3/TRBV12-4 TRBD1 few
CASSPRRAAYNEQFF TGTGCCAGCAGCCCTAGACGGGCGGCCTACAATGAGCAGTTCTTC TRBJ2-1 TRBV7-3 NA NA
CASRRTSGASTDTQYF TGTGCCAGCAGAAGGACTAGCGGGGCGAGCACAGATACGCAGTATTTT TRBJ2-3 TRBV27 TRBD2 few
CASSPTLGQSSGNTIYF TGTGCCAGCAGCCCTACTCTGGGACAGAGCTCTGGAAACACCATATATTTT TRBJ1-3 TRBV28 TRBD1 NA
CASSSQYSGNILMIQETQYF TGTGCCAGCAGTTCCCAATATAGCGGGAACATCCTCATGATCCAAGAGACCCAGTACTTC TRBJ2-5 TRBV6-2/TRBV6-3 TRBD2 few
CSAYRGQDYGYTF TGCAGTGCCTACAGGGGACAAGACTATGGCTACACCTTC TRBJ1-2 TRBV20-1 TRBD1 few
CASSFNGDYGYTF TGTGCCAGCAGTTTTAATGGAGATTATGGCTACACCTTC TRBJ1-2 TRBV12-3/TRBV12-4 NA NA
CASSPGHPELYEQYF TGCGCCAGCAGCCCAGGACACCCCGAGTTATACGAGCAGTACTTC TRBJ2-7 TRBV5-1 NA few
CASSLDRAGGQDNEQFF TGTGCCAGCAGCCTCGATCGAGCGGGAGGGCAGGACAATGAGCAGTTCTTC TRBJ2-1 TRBV12-3/TRBV12-4 TRBD2 NA
CASTPGGHPGELFF TGTGCCAGCACTCCCGGGGGGCACCCCGGGGAGCTGTTTTTT TRBJ2-2 TRBV12-3/TRBV12-4 NA many
CASSSNRDRVVAFF TGTGCCAGCAGTTCAAACCGGGACAGGGTAGTAGCTTTCTTT TRBJ1-1 TRBV12-3/TRBV12-4 TRBD1 many
CASSLTGGAGANVLTF TGTGCCAGCAGTTTAACAGGGGGCGCTGGGGCCAACGTCCTGACTTTC TRBJ2-6 TRBV6-5 TRBD1 few
CASSDSGGTYNEQFF TGTGCCAGCAGTGACTCGGGAGGCACCTACAATGAGCAGTTCTTC TRBJ2-1 TRBV6-4 NA NA
CSAREFGIYYEQYF TGCAGTGCTAGAGAGTTTGGCATTTACTACGAGCAGTACTTC TRBJ2-7 TRBV20-1 NA NA
CASVRDRVSRRGHNEQFF TGTGCCAGCGTCCGGGACAGGGTGTCCCGGAGGGGCCACAATGAGCAGTTCTTC TRBJ2-1 TRBV2 TRBD1 NA
CASRGVQLGTDTQYF TGTGCCAGCAGGGGGGTTCAGTTGGGCACAGATACGCAGTATTTT TRBJ2-3 TRBV6-1 NA few
CSAEGLLGETQYF TGCAGTGCTGAGGGTCTTCTAGGGGAGACCCAGTACTTC TRBJ2-5 TRBV20-1 NA many
CANEVLGYGYTF TGTGCCAACGAGGTACTCGGCTATGGCTACACCTTC TRBJ1-2 TRBV6-2/TRBV6-3 NA NA
CASSYGLAGKYEQYF TGTGCCAGCAGTTACGGATTGGCAGGGAAGTACGAGCAGTACTTC TRBJ2-7 TRBV6-2/TRBV6-3 NA NA
CATSDPVGEGADTQYF TGTGCCACCAGTGACCCGGTGGGGGAAGGAGCAGATACGCAGTATTTT TRBJ2-3 TRBV24-1 NA many
CASSSLGIRFGEAFF TGTGCCAGCAGCTCGCTTGGAATCAGGTTCGGTGAAGCTTTCTTT TRBJ1-1 TRBV7-9 NA NA
CASSRDGTSGYNEQFF TGCGCCAGCAGCCGAGACGGGACTAGCGGATACAATGAGCAGTTCTTC TRBJ2-1 TRBV4-3 TRBD2 NA
CASSQGRREVYEQYF TGCGCCAGCAGCCAAGGGAGGCGGGAGGTCTACGAGCAGTACTTC TRBJ2-7 TRBV4-3 TRBD2 few
CASSFRSRRRGQGSYEQYF TGTGCCAGCAGTTTCCGATCACGCCGGCGGGGACAGGGCTCCTACGAGCAGTACTTC TRBJ2-7 TRBV28 TRBD1 NA
CSGWHYSYEQYF TGCAGTGGATGGCATTACTCCTACGAGCAGTACTTC TRBJ2-7 TRBV20-1 NA few
CASSEVGLGTEAFF TGTGCCAGCAGTGAGGTTGGGTTGGGCACTGAAGCTTTCTTT TRBJ1-1 TRBV6-1 NA NA
CASSLSAPSYNEQFF TGTGCCAGCAGTCTTAGTGCCCCCTCCTACAATGAGCAGTTCTTC TRBJ2-1 TRBV6-2/TRBV6-3 NA few
CASSRPGTVGNEQYF TGTGCCAGCAGTCGCCCGGGGACAGTGGGGAACGAGCAGTACTTC TRBJ2-7 TRBV3-1 TRBD1 NA
CASTSRDRSYEQYF TGTGCCAGCACCTCCCGAGATAGGTCCTACGAGCAGTACTTC TRBJ2-7 TRBV6-1 NA few
CASSARTSGGHGELFF TGTGCCAGCAGCGCGCGCACTAGCGGGGGTCACGGGGAGCTGTTTTTT TRBJ2-2 TRBV9 TRBD2 many
CASSHDSPGEQYF TGTGCCAGCAGCCATGACTCCCCCGGGGAGCAGTACTTC TRBJ2-7 TRBV7-6 NA NA
CASSLSGQGGYEQYF TGTGCCAGCAGCCTCAGCGGACAGGGAGGCTACGAGCAGTACTTC TRBJ2-7 TRBV27 TRBD1 NA
CSAKLAGGNNEQFF TGCAGTGCTAAACTAGCGGGAGGCAACAATGAGCAGTTCTTC TRBJ2-1 TRBV20-1 TRBD2 many